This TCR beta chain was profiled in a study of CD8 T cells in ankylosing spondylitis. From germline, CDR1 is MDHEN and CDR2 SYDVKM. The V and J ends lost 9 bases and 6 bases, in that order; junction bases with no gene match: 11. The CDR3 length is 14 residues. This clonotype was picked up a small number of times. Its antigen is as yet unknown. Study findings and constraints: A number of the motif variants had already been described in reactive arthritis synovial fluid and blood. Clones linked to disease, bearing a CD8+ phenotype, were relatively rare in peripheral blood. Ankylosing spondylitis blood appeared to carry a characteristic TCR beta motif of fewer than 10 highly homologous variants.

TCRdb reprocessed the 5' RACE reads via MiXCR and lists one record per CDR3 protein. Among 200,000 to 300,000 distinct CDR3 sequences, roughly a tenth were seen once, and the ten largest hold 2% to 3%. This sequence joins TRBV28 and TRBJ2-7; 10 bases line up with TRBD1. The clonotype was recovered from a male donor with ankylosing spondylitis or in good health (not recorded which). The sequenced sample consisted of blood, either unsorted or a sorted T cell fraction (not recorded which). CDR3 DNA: TGTGCCAGTTCAACCGGGACAGGGGTGGTCGAGCAGTACTTC. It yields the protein CASSTGTGVVEQYF.